The 32 T cell receptor beta chains reported below all come from one sample, sequenced in a study of T cells in women clearing cervical HPV infection. Profiled with immunoSEQ multiplex PCR; TCRdb holds only in-frame clones, not every one. This sample contains fewer than 50,000 clones. The material sequenced was blood buffy coat. These receptors were obtained from a woman between 18 and 75 years old with a cervical HPV16 infection that either progressed to CIN3+ or cleared (not recorded which).

In the case of this clone: The read falls 3 residues short of the CDR3 end, and the missing part is taken from the germline J gene. The chain couples TRBV9 to TRBJ2-5, with D perhaps matching TRBD2 (6 bases). Germline CDR1 reads SGDLS; CDR2 reads YYNGEE. The CDR3 contains 14 residues. The V end lost 0 bases, the J end lost 0 bases, and 6 bases lay between the germline ends. CDR3 residues: CASSVVADQETQYF. CDR3 bases read: TGTGCCAGCAGCGTAGTAGCGGACCAAGAGACC.

Of note for this clone: The read ends 3 residues early relative to the CDR3; the germline J gene fills the gap. J is TRBJ2-3 and V is TRBV30; D remains unclear. Trimming removed 6 bases at V and 3 bases at J, with 7 bases between. Germline CDR1 GTSNPN, CDR2 SVGIG (reference sequence). The CDR3 has 11 residues. CDR3 bases read: TGTGCCTGTACTACGACAGATACG. It is translated as CACTTTDT. The whole CDR3 sequence reads CACTTTDTQYF.

CDR3 bases read: TGTGCCAGTAGTTCTACCGGGACACAAACGGGGACTGAA. It yields the protein CASSSTGTQTGTE. The full CDR3 is CASSSTGTQTGTEAFF. V is TRBV19 and J is TRBJ1-1; tentatively, D is TRBD1 (6 bases). The CDR3 end lies 3 residues beyond the end of the read and is filled in from the germline J gene. The CDR3 extends over 16 amino acids. Per germline, CDR1 LNHDA and CDR2 SQIVND (reference sequence). Trimming took off 5 bases at V and 5 bases at J, with 21 bases between the two ends.

About this clone: The read ends 3 residues before the CDR3 terminus; that terminus is restored from the germline J gene. Other DNA sequences in the same sample also yield this CDR3. V usage is TRBV7-3 and J usage is TRBJ1-2; 8 bases match TRBD1. The CDR3 totals 14 residues. Trimming cost V 5 bases and J 2 bases; bases outside gene matches: 4. Germline-derived CDR1 and CDR2 are SGHTA and FQGTGA. The covered CDR3 bases are TGTGCCAGCAGCCCCGGACAGGGCAACTATGGC. Its translation is CASSPGQGNYG. The whole CDR3 sequence reads CASSPGQGNYGYTF.

Concerning this clone: The sequence runs out 3 residues before the end of the CDR3; the remainder is reconstructed from the germline J gene. V and J are TRBV5-1 and TRBJ2-4; TRBD2 matches 9 bases. CDR3 length: 14 amino acids. CDR1 and CDR2 (germline): SGHRS, YFSETQ. The CDR3 sequence: CASSLVIAGEVQYF. CDR3 DNA (partial): TGCGCCAGCAGCTTGGTTATAGCGGGAGAAGTT.

A note on this clone: The CDR3 end is not reached by the read, which stops 3 residues before it; the germline J gene fills it in. V usage is TRBV11-3 and J usage is TRBJ1-1; perhaps TRBD1 as D (5 bases). The CDR3 consists of 14 residues. V lost 5 bases, J lost 1 base, and 11 bases lay in between. Germline lookup yields CDR1 SGHNT and CDR2 YENEEA. CDR3 DNA, as far as it was read: TGTGCCAGCAGCCCCCGACAGACGAACACTGAA. As protein: CASSPRQTNTE. The full-length CDR3 reads as CASSPRQTNTEAFF.

To note about this clone: Read sequence stops 3 residues before the CDR3 end, and the germline J gene provides the missing end. This specimen includes other DNA sequences encoding the same CDR3. V gene TRBV29-1 combines with J gene TRBJ1-1, with TRBD1 matching 8 bases. The CDR3 contains 15 residues. The germline CDR1 and CDR2 sequences are SQVTM and ANQGSEA. CDR3 in amino acids: CSVVIQQGQGGEAFF. Incomplete CDR3 DNA: TGCAGCGTTGTAATCCAACAAGGACAGGGTGGCGAA.

In regard to this clone: One end of the junction is discordant with germline, which a read error may explain. The sequence runs out 3 residues before the end of the CDR3; the remainder is reconstructed from the germline J gene. The gene calls are TRBV6-2 or TRBV6-3 and TRBJ1-5; D not resolved. Germline lookup yields CDR1 MNHEY and CDR2 SVGEGT. The CDR3 loop spans 13 amino acids. This CDR3 reads CAGSSPSLKPQHF. CDR3 DNA, as far as it was read: TGTGCCGGCAGTTCCCCTTCTCTTAAGCCC.

Regarding this clone: Read coverage stops 3 residues before the CDR3 terminus; the germline J gene supplies the remainder. V and J are TRBV6-1 and TRBJ1-5, with a possible D match to TRBD1 (6 bases). V lost 1 base and J lost 5, with 18 bases in between. The germline V gene has CDR1 MNHNS and CDR2 SASEGT. The CDR3 contains 17 residues. CDR3 in amino acids: CASSEDLGRGYDQPQHF. CDR3 DNA (partial): TGTGCCAGCAGTGAAGATTTAGGCAGGGGATATGATCAGCCC.

To note about this clone: A read error may account for a junction end that differs from germline. The read terminates 3 residues ahead of where the CDR3 ends, so the germline J gene completes it. This sequence joins TRBV10-1 and TRBJ2-3; TRBD1 matches 8 bases. This CDR3 comprises 16 residues. Germline CDR1 WNHNN, CDR2 SYGVQD (reference sequence). Incomplete CDR3 DNA: TGCGCCAGCAGCCCTGGTGCCGGACAGGGAGCAGATGCG. This encodes CASSPGAGQGADA. The CDR3 as a whole reads CASSPGAGQGADAQYF.

The CDR3 is CASSQDQSAGGYTF. CDR3 bases read: TGTGCCAGCAGCCAGGACCAGTCCGCGGGTGGC. The gene calls are TRBV28 and TRBJ1-2; D ambiguous. The read is 3 residues too short to cover the CDR3 end, so that end is filled in from the germline J gene. Germline values: CDR1 MDHEN, CDR2 SYDVKM. The germline V and J ends were trimmed by 6 bases and 7 bases, with 18 bases remaining between them. This CDR3 contains 14 residues.

In regard to this clone: The CDR3 end is not reached by the read, which stops 3 residues before it; the germline J gene fills it in. This chain connects TRBV7-9 to TRBJ2-3; 8 positions match TRBD1. Germline CDR1 reads SEHNR; CDR2 reads FQNEAQ (reference sequence). The CDR3 is 14 residues long. V was pared by 4 bases and J by 5 bases, with 5 bases of the junction left unmatched. The CDR3: CASSSDRELDTQYF. CDR3 DNA (partial): TGTGCCAGCAGCTCGGACAGGGAATTAGATACG.

Regarding this clone: The missing CDR3 end, 3 residues past where the read stops, is filled in from the germline J gene. V and J are TRBV5-4 and TRBJ2-3; a possible D gene is TRBD1 (6 bases). The CDR3 consists of 15 residues. V lost 4 bases to trimming and J lost 1 base, with 13 bases between them. Germline V gives CDR1 SGHNT, CDR2 YYREEE (reference sequence). CDR3 in amino acids: CASSTGQTGTDTQYF. Partial CDR3 DNA: TGTGCCAGCAGCACCGGACAGACCGGCACAGATACG.

A word on this clone: The CDR3 is cut off 3 residues early in the read; its end comes from the germline J gene. V gene TRBV10-3 combines with J gene TRBJ1-1; possible D gene TRBD1, 5 bases. V was cut by 6 bases and J by 1 base, with 15 bases left in between. The CDR3 extends over 15 amino acids. Germline CDR1 reads ENHRY; CDR2 reads SYGVKD. The CDR3 spells CAISPYPDRNTEAFF. CDR3 DNA, as far as it was read: TGTGCCATCAGCCCCTACCCTGACAGGAACACTGAA.

CDR3 region: CASSGRQDFDGYTF. The DNA read from the CDR3 is TGTGCCAGCAGTGGGCGACAGGATTTTGATGGC. The rearrangement joins TRBV2 to TRBJ1-2; maybe TRBD1 (6 bases). The CDR3 is cut off 3 residues early in the read; its end comes from the germline J gene. Deletions cut 4 bases from V and 6 bases from J, with 15 bases between. There are 14 residues in the CDR3. The germline CDR1 and CDR2 sequences are SNHLY and FYNNEI. Complete variable domain (other parts from reference TRBV2 and TRBJ1-2): EPEVTQTPSHQVTQMGQEVILRCVPISNHLYFYWYRQILGQKVEFLVSFYNNEISEKSEIFDDQFSVERPDGSNFTLKIRSTKLEDSAMYFCASSGRQDFDGYTFGSGTRLTVV.

About this clone itself: The sequenced fragment ends 3 residues before the CDR3 boundary, so the rest is inferred from the germline J gene. V usage is TRBV12-3 or TRBV12-4 and J usage is TRBJ2-1, with 9 positions matching TRBD2. V lost 5 bases, J lost 1 base, and 6 bases stayed unmatched. The CDR3 loop spans 16 amino acids. The part of the CDR3 DNA that was read is TGTGCCAGCAGTCCCCGAAGCGGGAGGTCCTACAATGAG. Its translation: CASSPRSGRSYNE. The whole CDR3 protein is CASSPRSGRSYNEQFF.

To note about this clone: The CDR3 end falls 3 residues outside the read, so it is completed with the germline J gene. The J gene is TRBJ1-1, the V gene TRBV7-8; perhaps TRBD1 as D (6 bases). Trimming took off 6 bases at V and 1 base at J, with 15 bases between the two ends. The CDR3 is 15 residues long. Looked up from germline, CDR1 is SGHVS and CDR2 is FQNEAQ. CDR3 loop: CASSNRDIRNTEAFF. Incomplete CDR3 DNA: TGTGCCAGCAGTAACCGGGACATCAGGAACACTGAA.

Of note for this clone: The sequence runs out 3 residues before the end of the CDR3; the remainder is reconstructed from the germline J gene. The V gene is TRBV9, the J gene TRBJ2-2; D is unresolved. Looked up from germline, CDR1 is SGDLS and CDR2 is YYNGEE. CDR3 length equals 17 residues. Trimming left V 1 base short and J 0 bases short, with 13 bases between. Partial CDR3 DNA: TGTGCCAGCAGCGTAAGGTACCAGTTATCGAACACCGGGGAG. Amino acid sequence: CASSVRYQLSNTGE. The complete CDR3 sequence is CASSVRYQLSNTGELFF.

As to this clone: Other DNA variants within this sample encode the same CDR3. Incomplete CDR3 DNA: TGTGCCAGCAGTCCAGGTTACGAG. Translating gives CASSPGYE. The CDR3 in its entirety is CASSPGYEQYF. This chain uses TRBV12-3 or TRBV12-4 with TRBJ2-7, with D unresolved. The read stops 3 residues short of the end of the CDR3; the missing end is completed from the germline J gene. There are 11 residues in the CDR3. V was shortened by 5 bases and J by 4 bases, with 6 bases between the two germline ends.

Worth noting for this clone: The CDR3 goes on 3 residues after the read ends, and that part is filled in from the germline J gene. The chain combines TRBV2 with TRBJ2-2; D is unresolved. V was shortened by 3 bases and J by 8 bases, with 13 bases between the two germline ends. CDR3 size: 14 residues. In germline, CDR1 is SNHLY, CDR2 FYNNEI. CDR3 amino acids: CASSDGWMVGELFF. Incomplete CDR3 DNA: TGTGCCAGCAGTGACGGGTGGATGGTGGGGGAG. Variable domain in full (rest from reference TRBV2 and TRBJ2-2): EPEVTQTPSHQVTQMGQEVILRCVPISNHLYFYWYRQILGQKVEFLVSFYNNEISEKSEIFDDQFSVERPDGSNFTLKIRSTKLEDSAMYFCASSDGWMVGELFFGEGSRLTVL.

As regards this clone: The CDR3 extends 3 residues past the end of the read, so its final part is completed from the germline J gene. The chain recombines TRBV7-9 with TRBJ2-4; 7 nucleotides match TRBD2. The CDR3 consists of 13 residues. V lost 7 bases, J lost 8 bases, and 8 bases stayed unmatched. Looked up from germline, CDR1 is SEHNR and CDR2 is FQNEAQ (reference sequence). CDR3 DNA (partial): TGTGCCAGCAACGAATTTGGGGGGGACATT. It codes for CASNEFGGDI. The whole CDR3 protein reads CASNEFGGDIQYF.

Note on this clone: Coverage ceases 3 residues before the CDR3 finishes, and the germline J gene fills in the end. V is TRBV7-7 and J is TRBJ2-5; a weak D match, TRBD1 (6 bases). The CDR3 runs to 15 residues. CDR1 SSHAT and CDR2 FNYEAQ come from the germline V gene (reference sequence). V was pared by 5 bases and J by 2 bases, with 15 bases between. The CDR3 region is CASSRLHGQQETQYF. Partial CDR3 DNA: TGTGCCAGCAGCCGACTCCACGGACAGCAAGAGACC.

As concerns this clone: The read stops 3 residues short of the end of the CDR3; the missing end is completed from the germline J gene. The chain recombines TRBV14 with TRBJ1-1; D is undetermined. The V gene lost 1 base and the J gene lost 4 bases, with 7 bases spanning the gap. There are 13 residues in the CDR3. The V gene's germline CDR1 is SGHDN and CDR2 FVKESK. CDR3 bases read: TGTGCCAGCAGCCAAGTACGGGGCACTGAA. Its protein product is CASSQVRGTE. The whole CDR3 sequence reads CASSQVRGTEAFF.

In the case of this clone: The read terminates 3 residues before the CDR3 end, so the remaining end is supplied by the germline J gene. This chain uses TRBV20-1 with TRBJ2-3, with a weak D call TRBD2 (6 bases). Trimming shortened V by 0 bases and J by 2 bases, and 15 bases separated the two germline ends. The germline V gene encodes CDR1 DFQATT and CDR2 SNEGSKA (reference sequence). This CDR3 contains 16 residues. The CDR3 loop is CSARDKDSGYTDTQYF. Incomplete CDR3 DNA: TGCAGTGCTAGAGATAAGGATAGCGGATACACAGATACG.

The part of the CDR3 DNA that was read is TGTGCCAGTAGTAGTACAGGGCTTGATAGCAATCAGCCC. Protein product: CASSSTGLDSNQP. The full CDR3 reads CASSSTGLDSNQPQHF. V and J are TRBV19 and TRBJ1-5; a possible D gene is TRBD1 (6 bases). The read terminates 3 residues before the CDR3 end, so the remaining end is supplied by the germline J gene. Germline CDR1 reads LNHDA; CDR2 reads SQIVND (reference sequence). The V gene lost 4 bases and the J gene lost 0 bases, with 13 bases spanning the gap. The CDR3 contains 16 residues. Combining the CDR3 with reference TRBV19 and TRBJ1-5 gives the whole variable domain DGGITQSPKYLFRKEGQNVTLSCEQNLNHDAMYWYRQDPGQGLRLIYYSQIVNDFQKGDIAEGYSVSREKKESFPLTVTSAQKNPTAFYLCASSSTGLDSNQPQHFGDGTRLSIL.

About this clone: Read data end 3 residues before the CDR3 end; the end is taken from the germline J gene. This sequence joins TRBV19 and TRBJ2-6, with D possibly being TRBD1 or TRBD2 (5 bases each). V was cut by 3 bases and J by 0 bases, with 18 bases left in between. The germline gives CDR1 LNHDA, CDR2 SQIVND (reference sequence). The CDR3 is made up of 19 amino acids. CDR3 DNA (partial): TGTGCCAGTAGTATTGTCGGCCAGGGAGCGATCTCTGGGGCCAACGTC. Amino acids: CASSIVGQGAISGANV. From start to end, the CDR3 is CASSIVGQGAISGANVLTF.

On this clone itself: The CDR3 extends 3 residues past the end of the read, so its final part is completed from the germline J gene. The rearrangement joins TRBV20-1 to TRBJ2-1; 11 bases fit TRBD2. CDR1 is DFQATT, CDR2 SNEGSKA, per germline (reference sequence). The CDR3 consists of 16 residues. The V segment lost 3 bases and the J segment 4 bases; nucleotides outside the gene matches: 8. CDR3 DNA (partial): TGCAGTGCTAGCACCCCGGGACTAGCGGAGTACAATGAG. It codes for CSASTPGLAEYNE. The full CDR3 protein reads CSASTPGLAEYNEQFF.

Points on this clone: The read terminates 3 residues ahead of where the CDR3 ends, so the germline J gene completes it. The V and J genes are TRBV23-1 and TRBJ2-5, with D unresolved. TRBV23-1 is classed as an ORF, of uncertain function. This CDR3 is 12 amino acids long. V was pared by 8 bases and J by 2 bases, with 9 bases between. CDR3 protein: CASLPGQETQYF. The part of the CDR3 DNA that was read is TGCGCCAGCCTTCCCGGTCAAGAGACC.

Regarding this clone: The read stops 3 residues short of the end of the CDR3; the missing end is completed from the germline J gene. The chain recombines TRBV9 with TRBJ1-1, with D possibly being TRBD1 (5 bases). V was pared by 3 bases and J by 1 base, with 7 bases between. The CDR3 sequence is 13 residues long. CDR1 and CDR2 (germline): SGDLS, YYNGEE. The CDR3 protein is CASSAGGNTEAFF. Incomplete CDR3 DNA: TGTGCCAGCAGCGCGGGGGGGAACACTGAA.

The sequenced CDR3 bases are TGTGCCAGCAGCTTAGTGGCCCCCTCCTATAATTCACCC. Encoded protein: CASSLVAPSYNSP. The whole CDR3 protein is CASSLVAPSYNSPLHF. The chain recombines TRBV7-6 with TRBJ1-6; D unresolved. The observed sequence ends 3 residues before the CDR3 terminus, with the missing tail filled in from the germline J gene. Per the germline V gene, CDR1 is SGHVS and CDR2 is FNYEAQ. Trimming pared 1 base from V and 0 bases from J, leaving 7 bases between. There are 16 residues in the CDR3.

Comments on this clone: The read is 3 residues too short to cover the CDR3 end, so that end is filled in from the germline J gene. The gene calls are TRBV7-3 and TRBJ2-1, with TRBD1 as a possible D gene (6 bases). Per the germline V gene, CDR1 is SGHTA and CDR2 is FQGTGA. V shed 2 bases and J shed 0 bases, with 8 bases lying between them. The CDR3 spans 15 residues. CDR3 in amino acids: CASSLLGGSYNEQFF. The CDR3 bases that were read are TGTGCCAGCAGCTTACTAGGGGGCTCCTACAATGAG.

With respect to this clone: The read terminates 3 residues before the CDR3 end, so the remaining end is supplied by the germline J gene. This sequence joins TRBV7-9 and TRBJ2-5; the match to TRBD2 covers 11 bases. The V segment lost 5 bases and the J segment 5 bases; nucleotides outside the gene matches: 7. This CDR3 comprises 15 residues. Germline V gene sequence: CDR1 SEHNR, CDR2 FQNEAQ (reference sequence). This CDR3 is CASSARLAGRETQYF. The sequenced CDR3 bases are TGTGCCAGCAGCGCTAGACTAGCGGGGAGGGAGACC.